The TCR beta chain under discussion was sequenced for a study of shared clonotypes between healthy human individuals. Study-wide results and caveats: Clonotype sharing among donors likely depends on sequencing depth.

As to this clone: Its antigen remains unidentified.

About 30,000 T cell genomes, or approximately 190 ng DNA, went into the sorted-subset replicate PCRs. Produced via immunoSEQ multiplex PCR; TCRdb's table is partial and in-frame only. The top ten hold approximately 0.4% of the sample, which has 2 million to 2.5 million clones, more than 85% seen once. Trimming removed 3 bases at V and 0 bases at J, with 8 bases between. This CDR3 has 14 residues. Germline V gene data show CDR1 as MNHNY and CDR2 as SVGAGI (reference sequence). The TCR was taken from a man younger than 30 in good health. Some clones in this sample may be carry-over from other donors' samples. The chain uses TRBV6-6 and TRBJ1-2; maybe TRBD1 (5 bases). The sequencing sample was made of naive CD4+ T cells from PBMCs. Described subset: CD45RA+ positively selected. The CDR3 loop reads CASSYATANYGYTF. The CDR3 DNA is TGTGCCAGCAGTTATGCGACAGCTAACTATGGCTACACCTTC.